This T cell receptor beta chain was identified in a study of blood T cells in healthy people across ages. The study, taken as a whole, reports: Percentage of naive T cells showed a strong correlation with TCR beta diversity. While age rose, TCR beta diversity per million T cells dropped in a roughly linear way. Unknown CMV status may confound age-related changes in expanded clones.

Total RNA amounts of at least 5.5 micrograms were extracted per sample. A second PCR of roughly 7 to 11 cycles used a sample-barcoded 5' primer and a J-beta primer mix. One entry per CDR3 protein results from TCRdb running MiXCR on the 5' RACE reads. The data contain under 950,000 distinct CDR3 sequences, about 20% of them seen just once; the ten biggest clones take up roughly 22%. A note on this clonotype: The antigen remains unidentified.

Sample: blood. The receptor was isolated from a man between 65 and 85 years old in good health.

CDR3 amino acids: CASSQLFGRALDDEAFF. CDR3 bases: TGCGCCAGCAGCCAACTTTTTGGACGCGCCCTGGATGATGAAGCTTTCTTT. V usage is TRBV4-1 and J usage is TRBJ1-1; the D is unclear. Trimming shortened V by 2 bases and J by 7 bases, and 23 bases separated the two germline ends. This CDR3 region has 17 residues. Germline V CDR1 and CDR2: MGHRA, YSYEKL.